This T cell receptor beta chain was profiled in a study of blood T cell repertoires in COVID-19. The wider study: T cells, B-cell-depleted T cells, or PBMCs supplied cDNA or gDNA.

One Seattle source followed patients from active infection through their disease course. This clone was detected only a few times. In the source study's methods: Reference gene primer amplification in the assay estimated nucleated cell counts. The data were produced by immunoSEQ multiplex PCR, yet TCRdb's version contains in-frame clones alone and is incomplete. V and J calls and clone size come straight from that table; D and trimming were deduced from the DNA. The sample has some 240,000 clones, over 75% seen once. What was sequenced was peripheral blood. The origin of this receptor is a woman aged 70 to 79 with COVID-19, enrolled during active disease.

The CDR3 DNA reads TGTGCCAGCAGCGGACAGAGACAAGAGACCCAGTACTTC. Translating gives CASSGQRQETQYF. This sequence joins TRBV7-2 and TRBJ2-5, with D possibly being TRBD1 (6 bases). CDR1 is SGHTA and CDR2 is FQGNSA in the germline V gene. The CDR3 has 13 residues. V dropped 5 bases and J dropped 2 bases, with 9 bases sitting between them.